The 27 T cell receptor beta chains below were found in one sample sequenced in a study of graft-versus-host responses after intestinal transplantation (dated by TCRdb to about 2021). Antigen specificity for these receptors is unknown. Library method: the immunoSEQ multiplex PCR assay. Not all clones reach the TCRdb copy of this immuneACCESS table, which keeps in-frame sequences only. Checked studies attribute under half of the gap to unresolved V genes and leave the rest unexplained. Across this sample there are 65,000 to 90,000 clones, with around 90% seen only once. The top ten clones comprise around 0.36% of the sample. Reading the label with the study, this specimen's time point is: cells obtained before transplantation from donor or recipient. The specimen was unstimulated CD8+ T cells sorted from spleen or lymph node cells, collected before transplant. Receptors originate from a human donor who was the organ donor for an intestinal transplant.

The rearrangement links TRBV7-2 to TRBJ2-7, with TRBD2 as a possible D gene (5 bases). This CDR3 has 13 residues. Germline CDR1 and CDR2: SGHTA and FQGNSA. Trimming stripped 8 bases from V and 3 bases from J, with 14 bases between. CDR3 nucleotides: TGTGCCAGCTCCGAACTAGTTTTCTACGAGCAGTACTTC. Translating it yields CASSELVFYEQYF.

This chain joins TRBV28 and TRBJ2-1; 11 positions agree with TRBD2. This CDR3 is built from 16 residues. J was trimmed by 4 bases and V by 6 bases; bases with no gene match: 8. Germline V lookup: CDR1 MDHEN, CDR2 SYDVKM. In DNA, the CDR3 is TGTGCCAGCAGCCCCCTGCTAGCGGGGGGATACAATGAGCAGTTCTTC. Its translation is CASSPLLAGGYNEQFF.

The V call is TRBV2, the J call TRBJ2-7, with D unresolved. The CDR3 is made up of 11 amino acids. V lost 6 bases to trimming and J lost 1 base, with 4 bases between them. The germline V gene has CDR1 SNHLY and CDR2 FYNNEI. CDR3 in DNA: TGTGCCAGCAGGACATCCTACGAGCAGTACTTC. Translating it yields CASRTSYEQYF.

This chain connects TRBV7-8 to TRBJ1-2; TRBD1 matches 9 bases. Germline V gene sequence: CDR1 SGHVS, CDR2 FQNEAQ. The ends lost 6 bases at V and 4 bases at J; junction bases unmatched: 9. This CDR3 has 15 amino acids. CDR3 amino acids: CASSRGQGSGYGYTF. CDR3 in DNA: TGTGCCAGCAGTCGCGGACAGGGGTCGGGCTATGGCTACACCTTC.

The chain recombines TRBV5-1 with TRBJ2-7; D is perhaps TRBD1 (6 bases). V dropped 3 bases and J dropped 1 base, with 20 bases sitting between them. This CDR3 region has 17 residues. Germline loops: CDR1 SGHRS, CDR2 YFSETQ. The CDR3 is CASSWGPGDTFSYEQYF. The DNA for the CDR3 is TGCGCCAGCAGCTGGGGGCCCGGGGACACCTTTTCCTACGAGCAGTACTTC.

The genes are TRBV9 and TRBJ1-3; D remains ambiguous. CDR3 length equals 15 residues. V dropped 3 bases and J dropped 0 bases, with 10 bases sitting between them. CDR1 and CDR2 from the germline V gene are SGDLS and YYNGEE. CDR3 nucleotide sequence: TGTGCCAGCAGCGGACCGGAGAGCTCTGGAAACACCATATATTTT. Protein: CASSGPESSGNTIYF.

This clone turned up a few times. The chain uses TRBV19 and TRBJ1-2; no clear D. CDR3 size: 12 residues. Germline loops: CDR1 LNHDA, CDR2 SQIVND (reference sequence). The V and J ends lost 7 bases and 6 bases respectively, with 12 bases between them. The CDR3 is CASTEMGDGYTF. For the CDR3, the DNA is TGTGCCAGTACCGAAATGGGAGATGGCTACACCTTC.

A few counts support this clone. The chain recombines TRBV7-2 with TRBJ1-5; D is perhaps TRBD1 (6 bases). This CDR3 comprises 13 residues. Trimming stripped 6 bases from V and 6 bases from J, with 12 bases between. The germline gives CDR1 SGHTA, CDR2 FQGNSA. DNA for the CDR3: TGTGCCAGCAGTACAGGGTGGGGTCAGCCCCAGCATTTT. Residues: CASSTGWGQPQHF.

The DNA for the CDR3 is TGTGCCAGCAGCCTAATTCCCGGACAGGGAACTAATGAAAAACTGTTTTTT. The encoded protein is CASSLIPGQGTNEKLFF. V usage is TRBV7-9 and J usage is TRBJ1-4; 8 nucleotides match TRBD1. The V segment lost 5 bases and the J segment 1 base; nucleotides outside the gene matches: 9. Germline lookup yields CDR1 SEHNR and CDR2 FQNEAQ (reference sequence). CDR3 size: 17 residues.

This clone was recorded once. The rearrangement uses TRBV19 and TRBJ2-2; D unresolved. CDR1 is LNHDA and CDR2 is SQIVND in the germline V gene (reference sequence). CDR3 length: 12 amino acids. V was trimmed by 6 bases and J by 4 bases, leaving 6 bases between them. The CDR3 loop is CASRFITGELFF. Here the CDR3 DNA reads TGTGCCAGTAGGTTCATCACCGGGGAGCTGTTTTTT.

The chain links TRBV5-8 to TRBJ2-5; D not certain. This CDR3 region has 13 residues. Germline CDR1 reads SGHTS; CDR2 reads YDEGEE. With 4 bases removed from V and 4 bases from J, the gap between germline ends came to 11 bases. The CDR3 DNA reads as TGTGCCAGCAGCCTCTCTCGACTAGAGACCCAGTACTTC. It is translated as CASSLSRLETQYF.

The chain is built from TRBV4-2 and TRBJ2-5; D remains ambiguous. Gene TRBJ2-7 matches the end of the DNA better, so the J call may be wrong. The CDR3 has 16 residues. From germline, CDR1 is LGHNA and CDR2 YNFKEQ. In DNA, the CDR3 is TGTGCCAGCAGCCAAGATTCCCAGCGCCTCCTCTACGAGCAGTACTTC. Protein sequence: CASSQDSQRLLYEQYF.

The chain recombines TRBV7-9 with TRBJ2-7, with D perhaps matching TRBD1 (6 bases). V was trimmed by 5 bases and J by 0 bases, leaving 8 bases between them. The germline V gene encodes CDR1 SEHNR and CDR2 FQNEAQ (reference sequence). This CDR3 has 13 residues. CDR3 protein: CASSRDNSYEQYF. In nucleotides, the CDR3 is TGTGCCAGCAGCCGGGACAACTCCTACGAGCAGTACTTC.

Here the CDR3 reads CASSPGDRVNTEAFF. DNA of the CDR3: TGTGCCAGCTCACCCGGGGACAGGGTGAACACTGAAGCTTTCTTT. The chain uses TRBV18 and TRBJ1-1; 9 bases are shared with TRBD1. Germline loops: CDR1 KGHSH, CDR2 LQKENI. The CDR3 sequence is 15 residues long. J was trimmed by 0 bases and V by 3 bases; bases with no gene match: 2.

To note about this clone: Other nucleotide sequences from this sample produce the same CDR3. The gene calls are TRBV9 and TRBJ2-7, with TRBD2 identical over 8 bases. The ends lost 3 bases at V and 5 bases at J; junction bases unmatched: 10. Germline CDR1 SGDLS, CDR2 YYNGEE. The CDR3 covers 15 residues. The CDR3 DNA reads TGTGCCAGCAGCGGTAGCGGGGATCGACGCCACGAGCAGTACTTC. Translating it yields CASSGSGDRRHEQYF.

V gene TRBV29-1 combines with J gene TRBJ2-7, with D possibly TRBD2 on 6 matching bases. With 7 bases removed from V and 2 bases from J, the gap between germline ends came to 21 bases. This CDR3 is built from 15 residues. CDR1 SQVTM and CDR2 ANQGSEA come from the germline V gene. The CDR3 loop is CSANIWGDLTYEQYF. The CDR3 DNA follows: TGCAGCGCCAATATTTGGGGGGATTTGACCTACGAGCAGTACTTC.

The chain combines TRBV4-1 with TRBJ2-5, with D perhaps TRBD1 (6 bases). The CDR3 is made up of 14 amino acids. Germline values: CDR1 MGHRA, CDR2 YSYEKL. Trimming stripped 5 bases from V and 2 bases from J, with 12 bases between. CDR3 coding DNA: TGCGCCAGCAGCGGAGGACAGCCACAAGAGACCCAGTACTTC. This codes for CASSGGQPQETQYF.

The V call is TRBV2, the J call TRBJ1-2, with D maybe TRBD1 (5 bases). V gave up 10 bases and J gave up 4 bases, with 19 bases separating them. This CDR3 region has 14 residues. Germline-derived CDR1 and CDR2 are SNHLY and FYNNEI. CDR3 protein: CATPNPRARYGYTF. The CDR3 DNA sequence: TGTGCCACCCCAAATCCCAGGGCCCGCTATGGCTACACCTTC.

This clone was counted a single time. The gene calls are TRBV6-5 and TRBJ1-2, with D possibly matching TRBD1 (6 bases). This CDR3 has 12 residues. Germline V gene lookup returns CDR1 MNHEY and CDR2 SVGAGI. Trimming left V 7 bases short and J 4 bases short, with 10 bases between. The CDR3 sequence is CASTQGGYGYTF. The CDR3 DNA reads as TGTGCCAGCACCCAAGGGGGCTATGGCTACACCTTC.

The gene calls are TRBV2 and TRBJ1-2; D remains ambiguous. The CDR3 length is 12 residues. CDR1 and CDR2 (germline): SNHLY, FYNNEI. V dropped 8 bases and J dropped 3 bases, with 10 bases sitting between them. The DNA for the CDR3 is TGTGCCAGCCTCGTCCCAGACTATGGCTACACCTTC. Amino acid sequence: CASLVPDYGYTF.

This clone has only one observation. This chain uses TRBV7-9 with TRBJ1-2; TRBD1 agrees at 7 bases. Looked up from germline, CDR1 is SEHNR and CDR2 is FQNEAQ (reference sequence). The length of the CDR3 is 15 residues. V shed 3 bases, J shed 6 bases, and the junction held 10 bases outside the gene matches. The CDR3 coding sequence is TGTGCCAGCAGCTTGAGTACACTACAGGGGAATGGCTACACCTTC. Protein: CASSLSTLQGNGYTF.

The CDR3 loop is CASRVDRAATNEKLFF. The CDR3 region has the DNA TGTGCCAGCAGAGTGGACAGGGCTGCAACTAATGAAAAACTGTTTTTT. The chain has TRBV5-5 and TRBJ1-4; 8 bases line up with TRBD1. The CDR3 has 16 amino acids. Unmatched junction bases numbered 6, after V lost 5 bases and J lost 0 bases. The germline CDR1 and CDR2 sequences are SGHKS and YYEKEE (reference sequence).

V and J are TRBV2 and TRBJ1-2, with 7 nucleotides matching TRBD1. Germline V gives CDR1 SNHLY, CDR2 FYNNEI. Trimming cost V 2 bases and J 4 bases; bases outside gene matches: 7. The CDR3 has 15 amino acids. CDR3 sequence: CASSERTGEIYGYTF. CDR3 DNA sequence: TGTGCCAGCAGTGAACGGACAGGAGAGATCTATGGCTACACCTTC.

The rearrangement links TRBV4-3 to TRBJ2-1; 7 nucleotides match TRBD2. CDR1 is LGHNA, CDR2 YSLEER, per germline. The CDR3 length is 15 residues. Trimming took 0 bases from V and 13 from J; bases not matched to a gene: 12. CDR3 in DNA: TGCGCCAGCAGCCAAGATCAAAGCGGGGTGCCGATTCAGTTCTTC. Amino acid sequence: CASSQDQSGVPIQFF.

The rearrangement joins TRBV5-1 to TRBJ2-2; 7 bases fit TRBD1. The length of the CDR3 is 16 residues. Germline CDR1 SGHRS, CDR2 YFSETQ. V lost 4 bases, J lost 6 bases, and 12 bases stayed unmatched. The CDR3 region is CASSRNRQGRAGELFF. In DNA, the CDR3 is TGCGCCAGCAGCCGAAATAGACAGGGAAGGGCCGGGGAGCTGTTTTTT.

The chain carries TRBV5-1 and TRBJ1-3; D is undetermined. The CDR3 consists of 14 residues. V lost 0 bases and J 0 bases, leaving 4 bases between the germline ends. Germline V lookup: CDR1 SGHRS, CDR2 YFSETQ. The CDR3, as DNA: TGCGCCAGCAGCTTGGGGAGCTCTGGAAACACCATATATTTT. Its translation: CASSLGSSGNTIYF.

The chain links TRBV30 to TRBJ2-7, with D unresolved. V was clipped by 2 bases and J by 5 bases, with 13 bases between them. Germline V gives CDR1 GTSNPN, CDR2 SVGIG (reference sequence). The CDR3 has 13 amino acids. The CDR3 DNA reads as TGTGCCTGGAGTTCCCTCGGTAGCCACGAGCAGTACTTC. This codes for CAWSSLGSHEQYF.